The 7 T cell receptor beta chains in this list originate from one sample, sequenced in a study of PD-1 blockade in classical Hodgkin lymphoma. The method was immunoSEQ multiplex PCR; TCRdb's version includes in-frame clones alone and lacks a portion of them. In the table there are some 18,000 clones, about 88% of which are singletons. The sample's time point: cycle 4 day 1 (C4D1), after less than 7 weeks of nivolumab. Each patient relapsed following autologous stem cell transplantation, and prior brentuximab vedotin exposure differed. Thawed PBMCs supplied CD8+ T cells via magnetic negative selection. The sequenced sample was CD8+ T cells from blood, obtained before the fourth cycle of nivolumab. Receptors were obtained from a human donor with classical Hodgkin lymphoma.

The genes are TRBV5-1 and TRBJ1-2; 10 bases fit TRBD1. Trimming cost V 4 bases and J 6 bases; bases outside gene matches: 18. Per germline, CDR1 SGHRS and CDR2 YFSETQ. The CDR3 runs 18 residues. CDR3 protein: CASSVVPTNRDRGDGYTF. CDR3 bases: TGCGCCAGCAGCGTCGTCCCCACAAACCGGGACAGGGGTGATGGCTACACCTTC.

The genes are TRBV4-1 and TRBJ2-2; D is ambiguous. V gave up 1 base and J gave up 5 bases, with 11 bases separating them. Germline CDR1 reads MGHRA; CDR2 reads YSYEKL. The CDR3 is 15 amino acids. CDR3 sequence reads: CASSQGPVGTGELFF. The CDR3 region has the DNA TGCGCCAGCAGCCAAGGACCAGTCGGGACCGGGGAGCTGTTTTTT.

This chain connects TRBV4-1 to TRBJ2-5; no firm D call. The better agreement between TRBJ2-7 and the DNA end casts doubt on the J call. The germline gives CDR1 MGHRA, CDR2 YSYEKL. This CDR3 contains 18 residues. CDR3 nucleotides: TGCGCCAGCAGCCAGATTGATGGGCCGGTAAAAAACTCCTACGAGCAGTACTTC. It is translated as CASSQIDGPVKNSYEQYF.

The chain uses TRBV6-5 and TRBJ2-2; D unclear. CDR1 MNHEY and CDR2 SVGAGI come from the germline V gene. V dropped 7 bases and J dropped 5 bases, with 8 bases sitting between them. This CDR3 is 12 amino acids long. This CDR3 is CASTVGTGELFF. CDR3 nucleotides: TGTGCCAGCACGGTGGGAACCGGGGAGCTGTTTTTT.

The V and J genes are TRBV27 and TRBJ2-1; maybe TRBD1 (6 bases). The CDR3 is made up of 18 amino acids. Between the trimmed V and J ends, which lost 2 bases and 5 bases, there was a span of 22 bases. Germline-derived CDR1 and CDR2 are MNHEY and SMNVEV (reference sequence). The CDR3 DNA reads as TGTGCCAGCAGTTTACCCACTGGGGGCCAGCGCAAGGACAATGAGCAGTTCTTC. It translates to CASSLPTGGQRKDNEQFF.

This clone was seen once. The chain is built from TRBV9 and TRBJ2-7; either TRBD1 or TRBD2 may fit D (6 bases each). Germline V gene lookup returns CDR1 SGDLS and CDR2 YYNGEE. With 4 bases removed from V and 4 bases from J, the gap between germline ends came to 12 bases. The CDR3 has 13 amino acids. CDR3 sequence reads: CASSSGGTYEQYF. DNA of the CDR3: TGTGCCAGCAGCTCCGGGGGCACGTACGAGCAGTACTTC.

The chain is built from TRBV6-5 and TRBJ1-2; D might be TRBD1 (5 bases). Deletions cut 6 bases from V and 4 bases from J, with 18 bases between. This CDR3 has 15 amino acids. The germline V gene has CDR1 MNHEY and CDR2 SVGAGI. The chain's CDR3 is CASSQLPGLGYGYTF. The CDR3 DNA is TGTGCCAGCAGCCAACTACCAGGGTTGGGCTATGGCTACACCTTC.